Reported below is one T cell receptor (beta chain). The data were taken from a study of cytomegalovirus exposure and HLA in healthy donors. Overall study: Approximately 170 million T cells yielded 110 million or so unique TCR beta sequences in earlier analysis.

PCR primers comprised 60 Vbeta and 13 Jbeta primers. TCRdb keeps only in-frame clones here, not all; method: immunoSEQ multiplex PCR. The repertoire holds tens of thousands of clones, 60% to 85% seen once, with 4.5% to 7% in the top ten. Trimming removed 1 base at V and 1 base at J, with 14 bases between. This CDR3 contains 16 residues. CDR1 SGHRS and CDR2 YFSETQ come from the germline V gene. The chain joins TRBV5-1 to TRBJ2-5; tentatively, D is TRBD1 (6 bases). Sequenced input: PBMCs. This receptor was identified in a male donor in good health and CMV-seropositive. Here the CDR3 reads CASSLRNRATQETQYF. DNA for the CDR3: TGCGCCAGCAGCTTGAGAAACAGGGCGACCCAAGAGACCCAGTACTTC.